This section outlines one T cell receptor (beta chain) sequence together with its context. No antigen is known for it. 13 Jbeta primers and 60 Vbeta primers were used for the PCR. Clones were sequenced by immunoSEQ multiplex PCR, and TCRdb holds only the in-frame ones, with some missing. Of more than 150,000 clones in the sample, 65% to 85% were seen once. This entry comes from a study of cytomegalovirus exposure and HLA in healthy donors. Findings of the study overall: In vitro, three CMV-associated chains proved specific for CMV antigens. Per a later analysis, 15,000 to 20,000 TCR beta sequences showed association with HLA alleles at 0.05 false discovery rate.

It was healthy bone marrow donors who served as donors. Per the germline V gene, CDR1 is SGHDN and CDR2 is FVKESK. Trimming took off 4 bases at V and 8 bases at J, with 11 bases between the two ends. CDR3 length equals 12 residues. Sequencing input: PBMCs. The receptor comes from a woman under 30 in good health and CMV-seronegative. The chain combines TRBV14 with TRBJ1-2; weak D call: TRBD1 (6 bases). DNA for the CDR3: TGTGCCAGCAGCCGAGACAGGCTCGGCTACACCTTC. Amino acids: CASSRDRLGYTF.